This T cell receptor (beta chain) emerged from a study of blood T cell repertoires in COVID-19. Across the study: Material from acute and convalescent COVID-19 was sourced from the United States, Italy and Spain. The cDNA or gDNA used as material had been derived from T cells, B-cell-depleted T cells, or PBMCs.

The CDR3 has 13 residues. V lost 4 bases and J 7 bases, leaving 10 bases between the germline ends. Germline V gives CDR1 KGHDR, CDR2 SFDVKD. Repertoires were generated with immunoSEQ multiplex PCR, while TCRdb's copy carries only in-frame clones and drops some. The sample contains approximately 100,000 clones, roughly 85% of which appear only once. The V gene is TRBV24-1, the J gene TRBJ2-1; D might be TRBD2 (5 bases). Sequencing used peripheral blood. This clonotype originated in a man aged 45-65 years in a cohort sampled during active COVID-19. The CDR3 DNA reads as TGTGCCACCAGTGACCGAGGGCGAAATGAGCAGTTCTTC. It is translated as CATSDRGRNEQFF.